This T cell receptor beta chain was sequenced for a study of shared clonotypes between healthy human individuals. Study-wide points: Exclusively blood specimens were collected; tissue repertoires likely differ.

Recent acute infections and vaccinations were absent in the healthy HIV-negative adult donors. When samples were unsorted, tens of millions of PBMCs were used for genomic DNA. On this clone: Its antigen remains unidentified.

This CDR3 contains 15 residues. Trimming took off 0 bases at V and 5 bases at J, with 14 bases between the two ends. The germline V gene encodes CDR1 SGHRS and CDR2 YFSETQ. Sequencing was at deep level. Some clones are missing from TCRdb's copy, which holds only in-frame ones; the method was immunoSEQ multiplex PCR. The table shows under 600,000 clones, with around 78% occurring only once. The rearrangement uses TRBV5-1 and TRBJ2-5; D is unresolved. The sequencing sample was made of PBMCs. The receptor was isolated from a woman in her thirties or forties in good health. Some clones in this sample may be carry-over from other donors' samples. This CDR3 reads CASSLGDRLVETQYF. CDR3 DNA: TGCGCCAGCAGCTTGGGTGACCGTTTGGTTGAGACCCAGTACTTC.